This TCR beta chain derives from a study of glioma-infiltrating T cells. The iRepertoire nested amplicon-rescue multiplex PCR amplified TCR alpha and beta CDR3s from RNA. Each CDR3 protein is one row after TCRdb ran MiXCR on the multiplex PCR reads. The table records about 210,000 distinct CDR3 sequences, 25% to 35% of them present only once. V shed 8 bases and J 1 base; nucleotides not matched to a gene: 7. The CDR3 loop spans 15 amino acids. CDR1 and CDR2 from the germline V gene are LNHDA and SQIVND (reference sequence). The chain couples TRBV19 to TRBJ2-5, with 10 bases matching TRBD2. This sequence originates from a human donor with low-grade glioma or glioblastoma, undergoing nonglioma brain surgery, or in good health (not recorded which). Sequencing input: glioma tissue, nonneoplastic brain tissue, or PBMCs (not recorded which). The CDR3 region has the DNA TGTGCCAGTCGTAGGACTAGCGGTCCCCAAGAGACCCAGTACTTC. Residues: CASRRTSGPQETQYF.